The 23 T cell receptor beta chains below were found in one sample sequenced in a study of Graves' ophthalmopathy and Graves' hyperthyroidism. Amplification from RNA transcripts yielded the TCR beta CDR3 regions. HTBI primers were employed in first-round RT-PCR, then a second-round multiplex PCR followed. TCRdb ran MiXCR on the multiplex PCR reads and lists one entry per CDR3 protein. The sample holds more than 550,000 distinct CDR3 sequences, about two fifths seen once. Material: peripheral blood. The source of these receptors is an adult man with Graves' ophthalmopathy.

The rearrangement uses TRBV25-1 and TRBJ2-3; TRBD2 agrees at 9 bases. The J segment lost 0 bases and the V segment lost 2 bases, leaving 15 bases of the junction unmatched. Germline CDR1 is MGHDK and CDR2 is SYGVNS. The CDR3 length is 20 residues. Here the CDR3 reads CASSERRLAGLSHSTDTQYF. The CDR3 nucleotides read TGTGCCAGCAGTGAAAGGCGGCTAGCGGGGTTGTCCCATAGCACAGATACGCAGTATTTT.

This clonotype was counted many times. The chain employs TRBV7-2 and TRBJ1-6; 11 positions agree with TRBD1. Germline CDR1 SGHTA, CDR2 FQGNSA. This CDR3 comprises 14 residues. V shed 3 bases, J shed 9 bases, and the junction held 1 base outside the gene matches. This chain's CDR3 is CASSFGTGGSPLHF. The CDR3 DNA reads as TGTGCCAGCAGCTTCGGGACAGGGGGTTCACCCCTCCACTTT.

Worth noting for this clonotype: The junction departs from germline at one end; a sequencing error may be responsible. The chain joins TRBV6-1 to TRBJ2-5; D perhaps matches TRBD2 (6 bases). CDR1 and CDR2 (germline): MNHNS, SASEGT. The CDR3 is 13 residues long. The DNA of the CDR3 is TGTGCCAGCAGGGAAGGGACTTCTGGGACCCAGTACTTC. This codes for CASREGTSGTQYF.

This clonotype was seen only once. The chain joins TRBV7-4 to TRBJ1-1; D gene ambiguous. The V and J ends lost 0 bases and 4 bases respectively, with 9 bases between them. Germline V CDR1 and CDR2: SGHVT, SQSDAQ. The CDR3 sequence is 14 residues long. The DNA of the CDR3 is TGTGCCAGCAGCTTAGCAGGGCCTATCACTGAAGCTTTCTTT. Amino acid sequence: CASSLAGPITEAFF.

This clonotype was counted ten times or more. The chain links TRBV2 to TRBJ2-7, with D maybe TRBD1 (5 bases). Germline-derived CDR1 and CDR2 are SNHLY and FYNNEI. V was shortened by 4 bases and J by 2 bases, with 15 bases between the two germline ends. CDR3 length equals 15 residues. CDR3 nucleotides: TGTGCCAGCAGTGTGGGGCAAAACCGCCCCTACGAGCAGTACTTC. As protein: CASSVGQNRPYEQYF.

The rearrangement joins TRBV12-3 or TRBV12-4 to TRBJ1-4, with a weak D call TRBD1 (6 bases). The V end was cut by 3 bases, the J end by 4 bases, with 15 bases between. This CDR3 has 16 residues. CDR3 amino acids: CASSLKGGGFNEKLFF. CDR3 sequence (DNA): TGTGCCAGCAGTTTGAAGGGGGGAGGGTTTAATGAAAAACTGTTTTTT.

The sample holds many counts of this clonotype. The chain employs TRBV7-6 and TRBJ1-4; D is unresolved. Germline loops: CDR1 SGHVS, CDR2 FNYEAQ. This CDR3 comprises 14 residues. Trimming pared 6 bases from V and 5 bases from J, leaving 13 bases between. The CDR3 bases are TGTGCCAGCAGTGAAAGACGGATAAATGAAAAACTGTTTTTT. Its translation: CASSERRINEKLFF.

This clonotype has ten or more counts. The rearrangement joins TRBV29-1 to TRBJ2-7; D unresolved. Germline-derived CDR1 and CDR2 are SQVTM and ANQGSEA. The V gene lost 8 bases and the J gene lost 7 bases, with 12 bases spanning the gap. The CDR3 has 10 amino acids. The CDR3, as DNA: TGCAGCTCAGGAACCTGGGAGCAGTACTTC. This sequence encodes CSSGTWEQYF.

This chain connects TRBV4-2 to TRBJ1-3, with D possibly TRBD1 on 6 matching bases. CDR3 size: 18 residues. Trimming removed 1 base at V and 2 bases at J, with 18 bases between. CDR1 is LGHNA, CDR2 YNFKEQ, per germline. CDR3 nucleotides: TGTGCCAGCAGCCAAGTGTTGAGGGCGGGGACAACTGGAAACACCATATATTTT. Its translation is CASSQVLRAGTTGNTIYF.

Ten or more counts support this clonotype. The chain employs TRBV12-3 or TRBV12-4 and TRBJ2-7, with unresolved D. Trimming removed 6 bases from V and 2 bases from J, with 20 bases in between. This CDR3 is 16 amino acids long. Here the CDR3 reads CASSKRSQLTTYEQYF. CDR3 in DNA: TGTGCCAGCAGCAAAAGGTCGCAGCTCACTACCTACGAGCAGTACTTC.

The V gene is TRBV4-3, the J gene TRBJ1-1; TRBD1 matches 7 bases. V shed 7 bases and J 0 bases; nucleotides not matched to a gene: 11. From germline, CDR1 is LGHNA and CDR2 YSLEER. The length of the CDR3 is 16 residues. Here the CDR3 DNA reads TGCGCCAGCAAACGTGGCAGGGGGGAATTGAACACTGAAGCTTTCTTT. It encodes CASKRGRGELNTEAFF.

This clonotype was detected many times. This chain connects TRBV5-1 to TRBJ1-1, with unresolved D. The CDR3 is made up of 14 amino acids. Germline lookup yields CDR1 SGHRS and CDR2 YFSETQ. V lost 0 bases to trimming and J lost 0 bases, with 6 bases between them. This chain's CDR3 is CASSLVWLNTEAFF. DNA for the CDR3: TGCGCCAGCAGCTTGGTTTGGCTGAACACTGAAGCTTTCTTT.

This clonotype has a count of ten or more. The V and J genes are TRBV2 and TRBJ2-7; 8 positions match TRBD1. J lost 0 bases, V lost 5 bases, and 9 bases had no gene match. The CDR3 has 16 residues. Germline CDR1 reads SNHLY; CDR2 reads FYNNEI. This CDR3 is CASSQPRTGISYEQYF. The CDR3 DNA reads as TGTGCCAGCAGTCAGCCTCGGACAGGGATCTCCTACGAGCAGTACTTC.

The chain couples TRBV29-1 to TRBJ1-1, with 10 bases aligning to TRBD1. The germline V gene has CDR1 SQVTM and CDR2 ANQGSEA. The CDR3 has 13 residues. The trim removed 5 bases at V and 3 bases at J, leaving 3 bases unmatched. The CDR3 region is CSVRDRGDTEAFF. CDR3 DNA sequence: TGCAGCGTTAGGGACAGGGGTGACACTGAAGCTTTCTTT.

This chain connects TRBV19 to TRBJ1-1; 7 bases map to TRBD1. The CDR3 is 14 amino acids. Germline lookup yields CDR1 LNHDA and CDR2 SQIVND (reference sequence). V trimming: 6 bases; J trimming: 3 bases; junction bases outside the gene matches: 7. CDR3 amino acids: CASRNRGLDTEAFF. The CDR3 DNA sequence: TGTGCCAGTAGGAATAGGGGGCTGGACACTGAAGCTTTCTTT.

In this sample, this clonotype turned up many times. The rearrangement joins TRBV6-6 to TRBJ1-3, with 7 bases aligning to TRBD1. The length of the CDR3 is 13 residues. In germline, CDR1 is MNHNY, CDR2 SVGAGI (reference sequence). With 3 bases clipped from V and 6 bases from J, the junction kept 2 bases outside the gene matches. The CDR3 sequence is CASSYDRENTIYF. The CDR3 region has the DNA TGTGCCAGCAGTTATGACAGGGAAAACACCATATATTTT.

This clonotype was detected only once. The rearrangement joins TRBV10-3 to TRBJ1-5; 7 nucleotides align to TRBD1. CDR3 size: 16 residues. Germline lookup yields CDR1 ENHRY and CDR2 SYGVKD. J was trimmed by 5 bases and V by 0 bases; bases with no gene match: 7. This CDR3 reads CAISESRGDSDQPQHF. In nucleotides, the CDR3 is TGTGCCATCAGTGAGTCGAGGGGGGACAGCGATCAGCCCCAGCATTTT.

The chain combines TRBV11-2 with TRBJ2-5; D might be TRBD2 (5 bases). This CDR3 contains 15 residues. Trimming stripped 1 base from V and 3 bases from J, with 12 bases between. Germline V gene sequence: CDR1 SGHAT, CDR2 FQNNGV. In DNA form, the CDR3 reads TGTGCCAGCAGCTTAGGACTGACGAGGGAAGAGACCCAGTACTTC. Protein product: CASSLGLTREETQYF.

This clonotype appeared many times. V usage is TRBV3-1 and J usage is TRBJ1-6; TRBD1 matches 8 bases. Trimming took 2 bases from V and 7 from J; bases not matched to a gene: 7. The CDR3 extends over 16 amino acids. Germline assignment: CDR1 LGHDT and CDR2 YNNKEL (reference sequence). Written as DNA, the CDR3 is TGTGCCAGCAGCCAACCGGGACAGGAGGAAAATTCACCCCTCCACTTT. Protein product: CASSQPGQEENSPLHF.

With regard to this clonotype: A much larger clone differs by one base, so this may be a read error. CDR3 loop: CASSWDNYPEQYF. CDR3 coding DNA: TGCGCCAGCAGTTGGGACAACTACCCCGAGCAGTACTTC. This chain links TRBV10-2 with TRBJ2-7, with a possible D match to TRBD1 (6 bases). V was trimmed by 5 bases and J by 6 bases, leaving 14 bases between them. CDR3 length: 13 amino acids. Germline-derived CDR1 and CDR2 are WSHSY and SAAADI.

As regards this clonotype: A read error may explain this, as a much larger clone is one base away. This chain connects TRBV2 to TRBJ2-5; D ambiguous. Germline assignment: CDR1 SNHLY and CDR2 FYNNEI. The CDR3 length is 14 residues. V gave up 3 bases and J gave up 3 bases, with 11 bases separating them. In DNA, the CDR3 is TGTGCCAGCAGTGAGTCTTCGATAAAAGAGACCCAGTACTTC. Translating gives CASSESSIKETQYF.

In regard to this clonotype: It may be a read error: a sequence one base away is much more abundant. The CDR3 carries no conserved terminal phenylalanine or tryptophan, so it likely arises from a read error. The chain recombines TRBV5-1 with TRBJ2-5; tentative D call: TRBD2 (6 bases). V dropped 2 bases and J dropped 4 bases, with 12 bases sitting between them. The V gene's germline CDR1 is SGHRS and CDR2 YFSETQ. The CDR3 runs 14 residues. This CDR3 reads CASSFPGSGETQYC. In DNA, the CDR3 is TGCGCCAGCAGCTTTCCCGGGAGCGGAGAGACCCAGTACTGC.

This clonotype was recorded a few times. This chain joins TRBV7-9 and TRBJ2-2; 7 nucleotides match TRBD1. Germline V gene lookup returns CDR1 SEHNR and CDR2 FQNEAQ (reference sequence). J gave up 7 bases and V 11 bases, and 10 bases lay outside the gene matches. The CDR3 extends over 13 amino acids. The CDR3 is CAWNLQGNGELFF. CDR3 DNA sequence: TGTGCCTGGAACTTACAGGGGAACGGGGAGCTGTTTTTT.